These 32 T cell receptor beta chains originate from one sample sequenced in a study of T cell responses to AZD1222 COVID-19 vaccine. Method: immunoSEQ multiplex PCR; TCRdb's copy keeps in-frame clones and lacks some. The sample holds roughly 100,000 clones; 84% are singletons and the top ten take 15% to 20%. The specimen comprised peripheral blood, sampled on day 0 of AZD1222 vaccination. The receptors were sampled from an adult in good health.

This chain uses TRBV12-3 or TRBV12-4 with TRBJ1-1, with a possible D match to TRBD1 (6 bases). The CDR3 is made up of 13 amino acids. V was trimmed by 7 bases and J by 7 bases, leaving 16 bases between them. The DNA of the CDR3 is TGTGCCAGCATCCCAGTAGGGACATATGAAGCTTTCTTT. Residues: CASIPVGTYEAFF.

Note on this clone: A read error may produce the germline difference seen at one junction end. The chain recombines TRBV7-9 with TRBJ2-3; D is possibly TRBD1 (5 bases). The CDR3 length is 15 residues. From germline, CDR1 is SEHNR and CDR2 FQNEAQ (reference sequence). CDR3 in DNA: TGTGCCAGCAGCTTAGAGGGGATACTCACATATACGCAGTATTTT. Encoded protein: CASSLEGILTYTQYF.

The chain uses TRBV6-1 and TRBJ1-1; 9 nucleotides line up with TRBD1. J was trimmed by 8 bases and V by 3 bases; bases with no gene match: 7. This CDR3 comprises 14 residues. Germline CDR1 and CDR2: MNHNS and SASEGT. The CDR3 sequence is CASSEPGQGIEAFF. As DNA, the CDR3 is TGTGCCAGCAGTGAGCCGGGACAGGGTATAGAAGCTTTCTTT.

The rearrangement joins TRBV5-1 to TRBJ1-4; D call uncertain. Trimming shortened V by 0 bases and J by 8 bases, and 17 bases separated the two germline ends. This CDR3 has 16 residues. Germline V gene data show CDR1 as SGHRS and CDR2 as YFSETQ. The CDR3 bases are TGCGCCAGCAGCTTGGCCTCTCGGGGTAAGACGGAAAAACTGTTTTTT. Protein sequence: CASSLASRGKTEKLFF.

This clone has just a few counts. The rearrangement joins TRBV11-3 to TRBJ1-2; 8 nucleotides align to TRBD1. The CDR3 loop spans 15 amino acids. Germline assignment: CDR1 SGHNT and CDR2 YENEEA. With 3 bases clipped from V and 6 bases from J, the junction kept 9 bases outside the gene matches. The CDR3 sequence is CASSLARGQRDGYTF. As DNA, the CDR3 is TGTGCCAGCAGCTTGGCCAGGGGGCAGAGAGATGGCTACACCTTC.

This clone showed up just a few times. The chain carries TRBV6-5 and TRBJ1-2; unclear D gene. The CDR3 is 14 amino acids. Germline CDR1 is MNHEY and CDR2 is SVGAGI. With 2 bases removed from V and 1 base from J, the gap between germline ends came to 8 bases. CDR3 sequence: CASSYDPFNYGYTF. CDR3 nucleotides: TGTGCCAGCAGTTACGATCCATTTAACTATGGCTACACCTTC.

The rearrangement joins TRBV3-1 (or the pseudogene TRBV3-2) to TRBJ1-1, with a weak D call TRBD1 (6 bases). The V end was cut by 5 bases, the J end by 1 base, with 17 bases between. The germline gives CDR1 LGHDT, CDR2 YNNKEL (reference sequence). This CDR3 region has 16 residues. The CDR3 DNA reads as TGTGCCAGCAGCTCCCAACTGGGGGCAGGGAACACTGAAGCTTTCTTT. It yields the protein CASSSQLGAGNTEAFF.

The V call is TRBV27, the J call TRBJ1-2; possible D gene TRBD1, 6 bases. CDR1 is MNHEY and CDR2 is SMNVEV in the germline V gene (reference sequence). V gave up 6 bases and J gave up 5 bases, with 16 bases separating them. This CDR3 has 14 residues. CDR3 region: CASSLTRGPYGYTF. DNA of the CDR3: TGTGCCAGCAGCCTTACCAGGGGACCATATGGCTACACCTTC.

This chain links TRBV30 with TRBJ1-2; possibly TRBD1 for D (5 bases). V lost 0 bases, J lost 7 bases, and 9 bases lay in between. CDR3 size: 12 residues. Germline CDR1 is GTSNPN and CDR2 is SVGIG (reference sequence). The CDR3 reads CAWSVPGGGYTF. CDR3 DNA sequence: TGTGCCTGGAGTGTACCGGGGGGTGGCTACACCTTC. Full variable domain (missing parts from reference TRBV30 and TRBJ1-2): SQTIHQWPATLVQPVGSPLSLECTVEGTSNPNLYWYRQAAGRGLQLLFYSVGIGQISSEVPQNLSASRPQDRQFILSSKKLLLSDSGFYLCAWSVPGGGYTFGSGTRLTVV.

This clone showed up just once. The chain employs TRBV25-1 and TRBJ1-3; no firm D call. The V gene lost 2 bases and the J gene lost 8 bases, with 10 bases spanning the gap. Per the germline V gene, CDR1 is MGHDK and CDR2 is SYGVNS. This CDR3 has 13 residues. The CDR3 is CASSEAGMDTIYF. Written as DNA, the CDR3 is TGTGCCAGCAGTGAAGCGGGGATGGACACCATATATTTT. Drawing the rest from reference TRBV25-1 and TRBJ1-3, the complete variable domain is EADIYQTPRYLVIGTGKKITLECSQTMGHDKMYWYQQDPGMELHLIHYSYGVNSTEKGDLSSESTVSRIRTEHFPLTLESARPSHTSQYLCASSEAGMDTIYFGEGSWLTVV.

This clone appeared once. The chain has TRBV7-2 and TRBJ1-3; D is unresolved. CDR3 length: 16 amino acids. Deletions cut 5 bases from V and 0 bases from J, with 14 bases between. CDR1 is SGHTA, CDR2 FQGNSA, per germline. CDR3 amino acids: CASSITPAPSGNTIYF. The CDR3 nucleotides are TGTGCCAGCAGCATAACCCCGGCCCCCTCTGGAAACACCATATATTTT.

V and J are TRBV5-8 and TRBJ1-2; D is unresolved. CDR1 and CDR2 (germline): SGHTS, YDEGEE. V was shortened by 4 bases and J by 8 bases, with 18 bases between the two germline ends. CDR3 length: 14 amino acids. In nucleotides, the CDR3 is TGTGCCAGCAGCCCCGATTGGGTCTCGGAGGGCTACACCTTC. This gives the protein CASSPDWVSEGYTF.

The chain links TRBV10-3 to TRBJ1-1; 9 nucleotides align to TRBD1. V lost 7 bases and J lost 8; bases outside the gene matches: 8. Germline V gene sequence: CDR1 ENHRY, CDR2 SYGVKD. This CDR3 is built from 13 residues. The CDR3 nucleotides are TGTGCCATCACGCCGGGACAGGGCATGGAAGCTTTCTTT. The encoded protein is CAITPGQGMEAFF.

CDR3 bases: TGTGCCAGCAGCCTGACGGCAGCCTCGCCTGAAGCTTTCTTT. Translation gives CASSLTAASPEAFF. The chain has TRBV7-2 and TRBJ1-1, with D unclear. The CDR3 has 14 residues. Germline loops: CDR1 SGHTA, CDR2 FQGNSA. V was shortened by 5 bases and J by 6 bases, with 16 bases between the two germline ends.

The chain is built from TRBV3-1 (or the pseudogene TRBV3-2) and TRBJ1-3, with D unresolved. The ends were cut back, 1 base at V and 4 bases at J, with 8 bases in the middle. CDR1 and CDR2 (germline): LGHDT, YNNKEL (reference sequence). This CDR3 is 14 amino acids long. In nucleotides, the CDR3 is TGTGCCAGCAGCCAAGGCGGCAGCGGAAACACCATATATTTT. Protein product: CASSQGGSGNTIYF.

The genes are TRBV10-3 and TRBJ1-4; 8 bases match TRBD1. This CDR3 is built from 13 residues. The germline V gene encodes CDR1 ENHRY and CDR2 SYGVKD. The V segment lost 2 bases and the J segment 7 bases; nucleotides outside the gene matches: 0. CDR3 DNA sequence: TGTGCCATCAGTGAGACAGGGGGTGAAAAACTGTTTTTT. This gives the protein CAISETGGEKLFF.

The genes are TRBV19 and TRBJ1-3; 8 bases agree with TRBD1. The V segment lost 6 bases and the J segment 2 bases; nucleotides outside the gene matches: 6. The germline V gene has CDR1 LNHDA and CDR2 SQIVND (reference sequence). CDR3 length: 15 residues. In DNA form, the CDR3 reads TGTGCCAGTAGCCTCATGACAGGGGCTGGAAACACCATATATTTT. Its protein product is CASSLMTGAGNTIYF.

The chain has TRBV28 and TRBJ1-2; D unclear. With 7 bases removed from V and 7 bases from J, the gap between germline ends came to 19 bases. Per the germline V gene, CDR1 is MDHEN and CDR2 is SYDVKM. CDR3 length equals 14 residues. The CDR3 nucleotides are TGTGCCAGCATTAAAACCAGGATGTCTTCTGGCTACACCTTC. Translating it yields CASIKTRMSSGYTF.

This chain uses TRBV12-3 or TRBV12-4 with TRBJ1-6, with no clear D. Trimming stripped 8 bases from V and 8 bases from J, with 13 bases between. The CDR3 spans 13 residues. This chain's CDR3 is CASQRVADSPLHF. CDR3 in DNA: TGTGCCAGCCAACGGGTGGCGGATTCACCCCTCCACTTT.

The gene calls are TRBV18 and TRBJ1-6; D unclear. The ends were cut back, 1 base at V and 7 bases at J, with 8 bases in the middle. This CDR3 is built from 14 residues. Per the germline V gene, CDR1 is KGHSH and CDR2 is LQKENI. CDR3 residues: CASSPQSENSPLHF. The CDR3 bases are TGTGCCAGCTCACCACAGTCCGAGAATTCACCCCTCCACTTT.

The J gene is TRBJ2-1, the V gene TRBV5-1; 11 nucleotides line up with TRBD2. The CDR3 spans 15 residues. The germline CDR1 and CDR2 sequences are SGHRS and YFSETQ. V shed 1 base, J shed 8 bases, and the junction held 5 bases outside the gene matches. CDR3: CASSLSLAGGDEQFF. In nucleotides, the CDR3 is TGCGCCAGCAGCTTGAGTCTAGCGGGGGGCGATGAGCAGTTCTTC.

The rearrangement uses TRBV10-3 and TRBJ1-5, with D unclear. This CDR3 contains 15 residues. The germline V gene encodes CDR1 ENHRY and CDR2 SYGVKD. The V end was cut by 6 bases, the J end by 2 bases, with 14 bases between. This chain's CDR3 is CAISDAGVGNQPQHF. The DNA for the CDR3 is TGTGCCATCAGCGACGCAGGAGTTGGCAATCAGCCCCAGCATTTT.

The V gene is TRBV6-2 or TRBV6-3, the J gene TRBJ2-2; 8 nucleotides align to TRBD2. This CDR3 has 13 residues. Per germline, CDR1 MNHEY and CDR2 SVGEGT. The V segment lost 6 bases and the J segment 8 bases; nucleotides outside the gene matches: 5. CDR3 protein: CASSRAGVGELFF. Written as DNA, the CDR3 is TGTGCCAGCAGCCGAGCGGGAGTAGGGGAGCTGTTTTTT.

This rearrangement joins TRBV11-3 to TRBJ2-1; 12 bases are a match to TRBD2. Germline loops: CDR1 SGHNT, CDR2 YENEEA. The CDR3 extends over 15 amino acids. The V gene end was trimmed by 3 bases and the J gene end by 6 bases; junction bases not matched to a gene: 3. CDR3 amino acids: CASSFRTSGTNEQFF. In nucleotides, the CDR3 is TGTGCCAGCAGCTTCCGGACTAGCGGGACCAATGAGCAGTTCTTC.

V is TRBV10-3 and J is TRBJ1-1; D is uncertain. The CDR3 spans 14 residues. The germline V gene encodes CDR1 ENHRY and CDR2 SYGVKD. V lost 2 bases to trimming and J lost 0 bases, with 7 bases between them. CDR3 amino acids: CAISEGQMNTEAFF. The CDR3 bases are TGTGCCATCAGTGAGGGCCAAATGAACACTGAAGCTTTCTTT.

The rearrangement uses TRBV28 and TRBJ1-5; D call uncertain. Germline assignment: CDR1 MDHEN and CDR2 SYDVKM. V lost 7 bases and J lost 8, with 12 bases in between. The CDR3 totals 12 residues. For the CDR3, the DNA is TGTGCCAGCACTAGGGTTACCGAGCCCCAGCATTTT. As protein: CASTRVTEPQHF.

Only a few counts were recorded for this clone. This chain connects TRBV27 to TRBJ2-7; 7 bases align to TRBD1. V shed 2 bases and J 3 bases; nucleotides not matched to a gene: 4. This CDR3 region has 14 residues. CDR1 is MNHEY and CDR2 is SMNVEV in the germline V gene (reference sequence). Here the CDR3 reads CASSLRQGYYEQYF. In DNA form, the CDR3 reads TGTGCCAGCAGTTTAAGACAGGGCTACTACGAGCAGTACTTC.

The CDR3 loop is CASSKPRRFF. The CDR3 nucleotides are TGTGCCAGCAGCAAACCGCGTAGGTTCTTC. This chain uses TRBV21-1 with TRBJ2-1; TRBD2 is taken as the D call from the table, unchecked against the DNA. TRBV21-1 is an annotated pseudogene. This CDR3 has 10 residues.

Concerning this clone itself: Additional DNA sequences in this sample encode the identical CDR3. The chain has TRBV11-3 and TRBJ1-1, with TRBD1 matching over 8 bases. The CDR3 runs to 14 residues. The germline V gene has CDR1 SGHNT and CDR2 YENEEA. The ends lost 3 bases at V and 4 bases at J; junction bases unmatched: 4. CDR3 region: CASSLGGQATEAFF. DNA for the CDR3: TGTGCCAGCAGCTTGGGGGGACAGGCCACTGAAGCTTTCTTT.

This chain joins TRBV25-1 and TRBJ2-1; the D is unclear. The length of the CDR3 is 14 residues. Between the trimmed V and J ends, which lost 3 bases and 4 bases, there was a span of 10 bases. CDR1 and CDR2 (germline): MGHDK, SYGVNS. This chain's CDR3 is CASSEIGVYNEQFF. The CDR3 coding sequence is TGTGCCAGCAGTGAGATCGGAGTTTACAATGAGCAGTTCTTC. The variable domain in full, with the rest retrieved from reference TRBV25-1 and TRBJ2-1, is EADIYQTPRYLVIGTGKKITLECSQTMGHDKMYWYQQDPGMELHLIHYSYGVNSTEKGDLSSESTVSRIRTEHFPLTLESARPSHTSQYLCASSEIGVYNEQFFGPGTRLTVL.

CDR3 in DNA: TGTGCCAGTAGTGCCTGGACAGGGCTTAACACTGAAGCTTTCTTT. Protein: CASSAWTGLNTEAFF. This chain joins TRBV19 and TRBJ1-1, with TRBD1 identical over 8 bases. The CDR3 contains 15 residues. V trimming: 5 bases; J trimming: 2 bases; junction bases outside the gene matches: 7. Germline V gene data show CDR1 as LNHDA and CDR2 as SQIVND (reference sequence).

This clone appeared once. J is TRBJ2-7 and V is TRBV12-3 or TRBV12-4; no clear D. V was pared by 6 bases and J by 1 base, with 7 bases between. CDR3 size: 12 residues. CDR3 bases: TGTGCCAGCAGGTCAGCGTCCTACGAGCAGTACTTC. Encoded protein: CASRSASYEQYF.